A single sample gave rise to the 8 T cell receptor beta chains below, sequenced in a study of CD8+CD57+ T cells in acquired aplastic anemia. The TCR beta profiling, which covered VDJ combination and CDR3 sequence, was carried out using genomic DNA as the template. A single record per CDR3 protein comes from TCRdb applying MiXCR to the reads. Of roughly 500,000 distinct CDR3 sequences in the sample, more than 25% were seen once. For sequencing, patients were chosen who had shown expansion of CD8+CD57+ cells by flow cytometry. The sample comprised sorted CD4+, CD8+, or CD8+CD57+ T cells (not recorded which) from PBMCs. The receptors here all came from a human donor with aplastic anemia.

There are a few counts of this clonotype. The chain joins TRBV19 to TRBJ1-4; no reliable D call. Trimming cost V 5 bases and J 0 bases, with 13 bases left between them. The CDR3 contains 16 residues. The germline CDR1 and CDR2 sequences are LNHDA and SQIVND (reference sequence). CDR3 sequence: CASSHTWTSTNEKLFF. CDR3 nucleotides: TGTGCCAGTAGTCATACCTGGACCTCAACTAATGAAAAACTGTTTTTT.

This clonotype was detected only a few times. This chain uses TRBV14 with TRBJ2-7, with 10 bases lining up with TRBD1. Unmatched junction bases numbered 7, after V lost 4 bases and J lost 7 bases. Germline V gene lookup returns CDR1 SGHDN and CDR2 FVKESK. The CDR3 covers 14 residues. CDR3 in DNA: TGTGCCAGCAGCCCAGGACAGGGGGTAAAAGAGCAGTACTTC. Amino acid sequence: CASSPGQGVKEQYF.

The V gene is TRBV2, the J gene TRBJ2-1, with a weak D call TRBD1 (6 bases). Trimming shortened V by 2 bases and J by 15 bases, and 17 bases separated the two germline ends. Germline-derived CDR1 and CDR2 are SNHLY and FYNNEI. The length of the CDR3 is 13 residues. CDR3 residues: CASSERIADRLFF. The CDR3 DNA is TGTGCCAGCAGTGAAAGGATTGCGGACAGATTGTTCTTC.

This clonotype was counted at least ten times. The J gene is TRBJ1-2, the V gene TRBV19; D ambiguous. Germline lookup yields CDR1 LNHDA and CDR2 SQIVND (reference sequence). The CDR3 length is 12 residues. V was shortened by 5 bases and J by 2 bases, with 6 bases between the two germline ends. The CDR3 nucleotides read TGTGCCAGTAGTTATTTGAACTATGGCTACACCTTC. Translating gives CASSYLNYGYTF.

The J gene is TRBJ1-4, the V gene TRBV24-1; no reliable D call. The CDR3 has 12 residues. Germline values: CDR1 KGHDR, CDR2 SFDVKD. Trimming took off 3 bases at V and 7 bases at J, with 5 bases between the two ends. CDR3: CATSDAGEKLFF. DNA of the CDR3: TGTGCCACCAGTGATGCGGGTGAAAAACTGTTTTTT.

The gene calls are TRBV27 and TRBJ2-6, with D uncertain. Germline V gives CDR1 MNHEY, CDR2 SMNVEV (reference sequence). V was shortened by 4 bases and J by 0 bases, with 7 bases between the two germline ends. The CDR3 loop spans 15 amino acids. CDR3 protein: CASSSQASGANVLTF. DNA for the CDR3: TGTGCCAGCAGTTCCCAGGCCTCTGGGGCCAACGTCCTGACTTTC.

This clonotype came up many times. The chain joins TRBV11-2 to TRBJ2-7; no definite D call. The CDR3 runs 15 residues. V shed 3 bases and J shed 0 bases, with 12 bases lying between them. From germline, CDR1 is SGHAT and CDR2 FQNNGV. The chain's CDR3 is CASSFRAARSYEQYF. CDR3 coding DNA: TGTGCCAGCAGCTTTCGGGCGGCGCGCTCCTACGAGCAGTACTTC.

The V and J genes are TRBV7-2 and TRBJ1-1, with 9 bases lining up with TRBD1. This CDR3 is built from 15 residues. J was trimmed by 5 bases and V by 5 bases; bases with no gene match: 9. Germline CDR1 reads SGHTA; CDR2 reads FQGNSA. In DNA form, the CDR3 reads TGTGCCAGCAGCGTAGGGGGACAGGGTGGTACTGAAGCTTTCTTT. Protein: CASSVGGQGGTEAFF.